These 13 T cell receptor beta chains originate from one sample sequenced in a study of cytomegalovirus exposure and HLA in healthy donors. PCR employed 60 Vbeta and 13 Jbeta primers. Generated by immunoSEQ multiplex PCR, the TCRdb table keeps only in-frame clones and is missing some. The sample has about 240,000 clones, around 81% seen once. The sequenced sample consisted of PBMCs. These receptors all come from a woman aged 55-75 years in good health and CMV-seropositive.

This chain joins TRBV6-4 and TRBJ2-1, with 9 positions matching TRBD2. V lost 2 bases to trimming and J lost 7 bases; unmatched junction nucleotides: 6. The germline gives CDR1 MRHNA, CDR2 SNTAGT. The CDR3 totals 15 residues. The CDR3 region is CASSDSAGLANEQFF. The DNA of the CDR3 is TGTGCCAGCAGTGACAGTGCGGGACTAGCAAATGAGCAGTTCTTC.

The genes are TRBV28 and TRBJ2-2; 9 nucleotides align to TRBD1. This CDR3 spans 16 amino acids. Trimming cost V 5 bases and J 1 base; bases outside gene matches: 5. The germline V gene encodes CDR1 MDHEN and CDR2 SYDVKM. CDR3 residues: CASSQPGQGNTGELFF. The CDR3 bases are TGTGCCAGCAGTCAGCCGGGACAGGGGAACACCGGGGAGCTGTTTTTT.

The rearrangement joins TRBV6-6 to TRBJ2-5; 7 bases align to TRBD1. CDR1 is MNHNY, CDR2 SVGAGI, per germline (reference sequence). Losses at the gene ends were 7 bases for V and 2 bases for J; bases not matched to a gene: 7. The CDR3 is 14 residues long. The CDR3 loop is CASNYPGQQETQYF. CDR3 DNA: TGTGCCAGCAACTACCCGGGACAGCAAGAGACCCAGTACTTC.

This clone occurred once. As DNA, the CDR3 is TGTGCCAGCAGTTTATCCGTCCAGACAACTAATGAAAAACTGTTTTTT. It translates to CASSLSVQTTNEKLFF. The rearrangement links TRBV27 to TRBJ1-4; no definite D call. The CDR3 totals 16 residues. V dropped 0 bases and J dropped 0 bases, with 8 bases sitting between them. Looked up from germline, CDR1 is MNHEY and CDR2 is SMNVEV (reference sequence).

The rearrangement joins TRBV18 to TRBJ2-2; D is possibly TRBD2 (6 bases). V was cut by 5 bases and J by 8 bases, with 15 bases left in between. This CDR3 has 14 residues. Germline V gene lookup returns CDR1 KGHSH and CDR2 LQKENI. The CDR3 DNA reads TGTGCCAGCTCAGCGGGACCCAATAAGGGGGAGCTGTTTTTT. Encoded protein: CASSAGPNKGELFF. The variable domain in full, completed from reference TRBV18 and TRBJ2-2, reads NAGVMQNPRHLVRRRGQEARLRCSPMKGHSHVYWYRQLPEEGLKFMVYLQKENIIDESGMPKERFSAEFPKEGPSILRIQQVVRGDSAAYFCASSAGPNKGELFFGEGSRLTVL.

This clone was detected only once. The chain uses TRBV11-2 and TRBJ2-2; 10 positions match TRBD2. The V and J ends lost 4 bases and 7 bases, in that order; junction bases with no gene match: 12. The CDR3 has 17 amino acids. Germline V gene sequence: CDR1 SGHAT, CDR2 FQNNGV. CDR3: CASSSRASGGLGGELFF. The CDR3 region has the DNA TGTGCCAGCAGCTCCCGGGCTAGCGGGGGCTTGGGCGGGGAGCTGTTTTTT.

The chain carries TRBV7-9 and TRBJ2-1, with 9 bases that match TRBD2. Looked up from germline, CDR1 is SEHNR and CDR2 is FQNEAQ (reference sequence). With V trimmed by 2 bases and J by 4 bases, 3 bases remained unmatched. The CDR3 totals 15 residues. This CDR3 reads CASSLRLAEYNEQFF. DNA of the CDR3: TGTGCCAGCAGCTTACGACTAGCGGAGTACAATGAGCAGTTCTTC.

CDR3 protein: CASSTTAGDVYNEQFF. The CDR3 region has the DNA TGTGCCAGCAGCACAACTGCAGGGGACGTCTACAATGAGCAGTTCTTC. The rearrangement uses TRBV9 and TRBJ2-1; TRBD1 might be the D (6 bases). V lost 4 bases and J lost 3, with 17 bases in between. Germline CDR1 reads SGDLS; CDR2 reads YYNGEE. This CDR3 spans 16 amino acids. Full variable domain (outside the CDR3, taken from reference TRBV9 and TRBJ2-1): DSGVTQTPKHLITATGQRVTLRCSPRSGDLSVYWYQQSLDQGLQFLIQYYNGEERAKGNILERFSAQQFPDLHSELNLSSLELGDSALYFCASSTTAGDVYNEQFFGPGTRLTVL.

V and J are TRBV29-1 and TRBJ2-1; 8 bases fit TRBD2. From germline, CDR1 is SQVTM and CDR2 ANQGSEA. The CDR3 is 15 amino acids. The J segment lost 1 base and the V segment lost 2 bases, leaving 4 bases of the junction unmatched. The CDR3: CSVERAGGSYNEQFF. The CDR3 DNA is TGCAGCGTTGAAAGGGCGGGAGGTTCCTACAATGAGCAGTTCTTC.

V and J are TRBV5-4 and TRBJ2-7, with 7 positions matching TRBD1. The germline V gene has CDR1 SGHNT and CDR2 YYREEE (reference sequence). Trimming removed 4 bases from V and 7 bases from J; junction bases left unmatched: 5. This CDR3 has 12 residues. The CDR3 sequence: CASSQQGWEQYF. Here the CDR3 DNA reads TGTGCCAGCAGCCAACAGGGGTGGGAGCAGTACTTC.

The chain carries TRBV2 and TRBJ2-7; D gene unclear. V lost 3 bases and J lost 4, with 4 bases in between. Germline V gives CDR1 SNHLY, CDR2 FYNNEI. The CDR3 length is 11 residues. The CDR3: CASSDNYEQYF. The CDR3 DNA is TGTGCCAGCAGTGATAATTACGAGCAGTACTTC. Looking up the rest from reference TRBV2 and TRBJ2-7 gives the full variable domain: EPEVTQTPSHQVTQMGQEVILRCVPISNHLYFYWYRQILGQKVEFLVSFYNNEISEKSEIFDDQFSVERPDGSNFTLKIRSTKLEDSAMYFCASSDNYEQYFGPGTRLTVT.

The rearrangement links TRBV14 to TRBJ2-7; TRBD1 is a possible D gene (6 bases). V was trimmed by 4 bases and J by 2 bases, leaving 12 bases between them. Germline lookup yields CDR1 SGHDN and CDR2 FVKESK. The CDR3 totals 14 residues. CDR3 nucleotides: TGTGCCAGCAGCCGACCAGGGGCCGCCTACGAGCAGTACTTC. Translation gives CASSRPGAAYEQYF.

The chain employs TRBV6-5 and TRBJ1-1; D perhaps matches TRBD1 (5 bases). CDR3 length: 14 residues. Germline V gene lookup returns CDR1 MNHEY and CDR2 SVGAGI. V lost 2 bases and J lost 3, with 10 bases in between. The CDR3 reads CASSYIDSHTEAFF. DNA of the CDR3: TGTGCCAGCAGTTACATCGACAGCCACACTGAAGCTTTCTTT.